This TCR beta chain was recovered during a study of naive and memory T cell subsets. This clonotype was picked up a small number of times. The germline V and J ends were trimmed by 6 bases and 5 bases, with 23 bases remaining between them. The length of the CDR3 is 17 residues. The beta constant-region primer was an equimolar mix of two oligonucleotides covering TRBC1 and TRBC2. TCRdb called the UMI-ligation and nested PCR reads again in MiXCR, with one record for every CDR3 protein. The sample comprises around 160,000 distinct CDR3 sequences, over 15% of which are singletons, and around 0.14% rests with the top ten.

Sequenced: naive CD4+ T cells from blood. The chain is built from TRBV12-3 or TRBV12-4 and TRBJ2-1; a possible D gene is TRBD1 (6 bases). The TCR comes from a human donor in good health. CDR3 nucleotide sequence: TGTGCCAGCAGCCCCATTCGTGGGCAGGGGAGAAACAATGAGCAGTTCTTC. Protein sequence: CASSPIRGQGRNNEQFF.